The following is a TCR beta chain sequence with its context. Deletions cut 2 bases from V and 3 bases from J, with 11 bases between. The CDR3 totals 14 residues. Per germline, CDR1 MNHEY and CDR2 SMNVEV (reference sequence). Original analysis: From reference gene primer amplification, estimates of nucleated cell counts were derived. Measured with immunoSEQ multiplex PCR; TCRdb has only the in-frame clones, and not every one. The V and J calls and clone size were taken over from that table, and D and trimming were inferred from the DNA. The table has approximately 250,000 clones, approximately 80% seen once. The entry originates in a study of blood T cell repertoires in COVID-19. For the study at large: Sites across the United States, Italy and Spain contributed samples from acute and convalescent COVID-19. Sample material is recorded as cDNA or gDNA derived from T cells, B-cell-depleted T cells, or PBMCs.

This receptor was obtained from a woman in her forties or fifties with acute or convalescent COVID-19. The sample comprised peripheral blood. V usage is TRBV27 and J usage is TRBJ2-7; maybe TRBD2 (5 bases). This chain's CDR3 is CASSLGGRRYEQYF. DNA for the CDR3: TGTGCCAGCAGTTTAGGCGGGCGACGCTACGAGCAGTACTTC.